This TCR beta chain appears in the sequencing data of a study of T cells in Graves' hyperthyroidism and ophthalmopathy (dated by TCRdb to the late 2010s). Study-wide context: Peripheral blood samples were taken at initial diagnosis, before any treatment was given. Following sampling, methimazole starting at 30 mg daily was given to hyperthyroidism patients, and high-dose intravenous methylprednisolone was given to ophthalmopathy patients. The paper reports TCR Vbeta CDR3 sequencing of more than 120 peripheral blood samples: under 45 ophthalmopathy, fewer than 85 hyperthyroidism and around 17 progressor patients. The 95 to 100 discovery patients were randomly divided into training and test sets at a 7:3 ratio. To identify TCR V-J signatures that set the groups apart, the researchers used a discovery cohort of about a hundred patients, made up of under 50 with Graves' ophthalmopathy and some 55 with stable Graves' hyperthyroidism. The study also compared thyroid tissue and blood T-cell repertoires from a handful of Graves' hyperthyroidism patients. Whether ophthalmopathy could be predicted prospectively was tested in an independent validation cohort made up of approximately 19 hyperthyroidism patients plus 17 patients who later progressed to ophthalmopathy.

This clonotype was seen more than once but under ten times. No antigen is known for it. Per-base quality was not reported, and no clone a single base away is much larger than it. In the ophthalmopathy patients, disease was moderately to severely active, with a Clinical Activity Score of 3 or more, a NOSPECS grade of 4 or more, and a duration of less than 3 months. Any patient with an uncontrolled infection, another autoimmune disease, pregnancy or lactation was excluded. Diagnoses were established on the basis of clinical symptoms, serum thyroxine and TRAb, thyroid ultrasound, and orbital computed tomography. PBMCs were isolated from 7.5 to 10 ml of fresh peripheral blood by Ficoll-Paque density gradient centrifugation. Total RNA was extracted using Trizol reagent, and RNA quality was assessed on an Agilent 2100 Bioanalyzer. The TCR beta CDR3 regions were amplified from RNA transcripts. The first round of RT-PCR for the TCR CDR3 was performed with the HTBI primer set and the Qiagen OneStep RT-PCR kit. The libraries were constructed in a second round of multiplex PCR and then size-selected and purified. Libraries were sequenced paired-end with 100 bp reads on an Illumina HiSeq2000. The paper's processing steps were these. SOAPnuke was used to process the raw data, removing reads that contained adapters or uncalled bases, had a mean Phred below 15, or lacked an exact match to the constant primer or identifier. High-quality paired reads were merged with COPE v1.2.5, and unique nucleotide sequences were defined as clonotypes. MiTCR v1.1 was used to align the clonotypes against IMGT TRBV, TRBD and TRBJ reference segments. The analysis included only V-J combinations with a frequency above 0.0001, which together covered 99% to 99.2% of the repertoires. A TCS score was defined as the ratio of F50 (clonal expansion) to E x V (chaos), with BLOSUM62-based TCRdist applied between CDR3 peptides within each V-J. Welch's t-statistics and random forest reduced fewer than 600 V-J features to 10 to 15, which were used in a naive Bayes classifier (R e1071). The raw public data were reprocessed by TCRdb itself: fastp quality trimming at Q25, MiXCR clonotype calling, in-frame beta chains only. Duplicate CDR3 protein sequences are folded into a single record with the most common DNA and genes. In this record, the V and J calls reflect TCRdb's handling and not the investigators' own analysis. The sample table shows around 500,000 distinct CDR3 sequences, and 20% to 25% are seen once. The top ten hold about 53% of the sample.

What the research found in general, with its limitations: Sample size was not statistically predetermined, and investigators were not blinded to group allocation. During validation, the model predicted progression to ophthalmopathy a median of around 6 months ahead of onset, with more than 55% sensitivity and about 75% specificity. A model built on a 13 V-J signature distinguished ophthalmopathy from stable hyperthyroidism, reaching 85% to 90% sensitivity and about 81% specificity in cross-validation and 80%/75% in testing. Most expanded thyroid clonotypes (frequency above 0.001) were also detected in blood, a finding suggesting that blood repertoires may reflect thyroid immune responses.

For CDR1 and CDR2, the germline V gene lists MDHEN and SYDVKM. Cut back by 8 bases and 4 bases, the V and J ends lie 6 bases apart. Measured from the cysteine to the phenylalanine, the CDR3 is 10 residues long. This entry keeps only the CDR3 DNA: 30 bases, framed from base 1. Sequencing was performed on blood. The chain employs TRBV28 and TRBJ2-7; D gene: possibly TRBD2, on 5 matching bases. This clonotype originated in a woman in her 70s with Graves' ophthalmopathy. The nucleotide sequence is TGTGCCAGCCGGAGGTACGAGCAGTACTTC. It translates as CASRRYEQYF.